This T cell receptor (beta chain) was recovered during a study of identical twins. This clonotype occurred a few times. Antigen: not known. TCRdb itself ran the 5' RACE reads through MiXCR, one entry per CDR3 protein. The repertoire holds more than 1.5 million distinct CDR3 sequences, with under 35% as singletons. Germline lookup yields CDR1 LGHDT and CDR2 YNNKEL (reference sequence). The CDR3 is made up of 17 amino acids. Trimming pared 2 bases from V and 6 bases from J, leaving 21 bases between. Whole-study findings and limits: Analyses based on zero insertions could be partly confounded by invariant MAIT and iNKT cells. Sequences that were out-of-frame, alpha and twin-shared displayed an excess of low generation probability. Cross-sectional statistics underpinned the conclusions; the same donors were not followed. While abundant cord blood beta clonotypes carried fewer insertions, memory repertoires showed no such pattern.

The chain carries TRBV3-1 and TRBJ2-3; D is perhaps TRBD2 (5 bases). The source is a newborn girl in good health. What was sequenced was cord blood. Here the CDR3 reads CASSQTLPIGLPDTQYF. The CDR3 coding sequence is TGTGCCAGCAGCCAAACACTACCCATCGGACTGCCGGATACGCAGTATTTT.